The rows below give T cell receptor beta chains drawn from one sample of a study of regulatory T cells in long-lasting Graves disease. TCRdb re-called the multiplex PCR reads through MiXCR, storing one row per CDR3 protein. This table has roughly 420,000 distinct CDR3 sequences, 16% appearing once. This sample also appeared in a second study, on T cells in Graves' hyperthyroidism and ophthalmopathy.

Specimen: peripheral blood mononuclear cells (PBMCs), collected at new diagnosis, from a patient treated with antithyroid drugs. The receptor set was obtained from a woman aged 25 to 39 with Graves disease. Both conserved end residues are part of each CDR3. D genes are given only for firm matches. Part of the rows lack a size; the others show once, few, many or a class for expanded clones.

>TRBV7-9|TRBJ1-1|TRBD1|many
CASSLMTGRTEAFF
TGTGCCAGCAGCTTAATGACAGGGCGAACTGAAGCTTTCTTT
>TRBV28|TRBJ2-7|-|few
CASSFRAGEQYF
TGTGCCAGCAGTTTTCGGGCTGGCGAGCAGTACTTC
>TRBV11-2|TRBJ1-2|TRBD1|many
CASSSRTGRGYGYTF
TGTGCCAGCAGCAGCAGGACAGGTCGGGGGTATGGCTACACCTTC
>TRBV5-1|TRBJ2-7|TRBD1|many
CASSGQQGVGEQYF
TGCGCCAGCAGCGGCCAACAGGGGGTCGGCGAGCAGTACTTC
>TRBV11-2|TRBJ2-2|-|-
CASSSTPTDSTGELFF
TGTGCCAGCAGCTCCACCCCGACAGATTCCACCGGGGAGCTGTTTTTT
>TRBV20-1|TRBJ1-5|TRBD1|-
CSARVSGQTSQPQHF
TGCAGTGCTAGAGTTTCGGGACAGACTAGTCAGCCCCAGCATTTT
>TRBV11-2|TRBJ2-4|-|-
CASSLARRLGAKNIQYF
TGTGCCAGCAGCCTAGCGAGGCGGCTGGGGGCCAAAAACATTCAGTACTTC
>TRBV29-1|TRBJ1-1|-|many
CSVIRDIEAFF
TGCAGCGTGATCCGGGACATTGAAGCTTTCTTT
>TRBV7-9|TRBJ2-2|TRBD1|many
CASSLPSWGQGPYTGELFF
TGTGCCAGCAGCTTGCCCTCGTGGGGACAGGGTCCTTACACCGGGGAGCTGTTTTTT
>TRBV30|TRBJ2-7|-|many
CAPNSAGSRCYEQYF
TGTGCCCCTAATTCCGCTGGATCCCGGTGTTACGAGCAGTACTTC
>TRBV7-9|TRBJ2-7|TRBD1|few
CASSFRDRGTYEQYF
TGTGCCAGCAGCTTCCGGGACAGGGGAACCTACGAGCAGTACTTC
>TRBV9|TRBJ1-1|-|many
CASTPDGGRTEAFF
TGTGCCAGCACCCCAGACGGGGGGCGGACTGAAGCTTTCTTT
>TRBV24-1|TRBJ1-5|-|many
CATVFTGDQPQHF
TGTGCCACCGTTTTTACGGGCGATCAGCCCCAGCATTTT
>TRBV30|TRBJ1-2|TRBD1|few
CAWSVQPTWDRLNYGYTF
TGTGCCTGGAGTGTACAACCCACCTGGGACAGACTTAACTATGGCTACACCTTC
>TRBV5-1|TRBJ2-7|-|-
CASSSTGFNEQYF
TGCGCCAGCAGCTCTACAGGGTTCAACGAGCAGTACTTC
>TRBV24-1|TRBJ1-4|TRBD1|-
CATSESGTGYEKLFF
TGTGCCACCAGTGAATCCGGGACAGGCTATGAAAAACTGTTTTTT
>TRBV19|TRBJ1-1|-|-
CASATNTEAFF
TGTGCCAGTGCCACAAACACTGAAGCTTTCTTT
>TRBV7-6|TRBJ2-3|-|few
CASSPQGSVGDTQYF
TGTGCCAGCAGCCCCCAAGGTTCGGTCGGAGATACGCAGTATTTT
>TRBV5-1|TRBJ2-5|TRBD2|many
CASSSGTSVRETQYF
TGCGCCAGCAGCTCCGGGACTAGCGTGAGAGAGACCCAGTACTTC
>TRBV11-2|TRBJ2-1|-|many
CASSLGFPGNEQFF
TGTGCCAGCAGCTTAGGGTTTCCGGGGAATGAGCAGTTCTTC